The source of this T cell receptor (beta chain) is a study of glioma-infiltrating T cells after dendritic cell vaccination. Notes on the study in general: Estimated pretreatment TIL content predicted outcome after dendritic cell vaccination.

The PCR used 60 V beta and 13 J beta primers. Sequencing was performed with immunoSEQ multiplex PCR; in TCRdb, only in-frame clones are kept and a portion is missing. Found here are about 87,000 clones, less than 90% of them singletons; the top ten hold 6% to 8.5%. V lost 6 bases to trimming and J lost 0 bases, with 12 bases between them. Germline-derived CDR1 and CDR2 are LGHNA and YNFKEQ. CDR3 size: 15 residues. A word on this clone: Its antigen is undetermined.

Documented time point: after dendritic cell vaccination, including at tumor progression/relapse. None of the glioblastoma patients had an isocitrate dehydrogenase mutation. The clonotype originates from a human donor with glioblastoma. Sequencing used blood, obtained after dendritic cell vaccination. The V call is TRBV4-2, the J call TRBJ1-3, with D uncertain. CDR3 in DNA: TGTGCCAGCAGTCCCCAGGAGGTCTCTGGAAACACCATATATTTT. Residues: CASSPQEVSGNTIYF.